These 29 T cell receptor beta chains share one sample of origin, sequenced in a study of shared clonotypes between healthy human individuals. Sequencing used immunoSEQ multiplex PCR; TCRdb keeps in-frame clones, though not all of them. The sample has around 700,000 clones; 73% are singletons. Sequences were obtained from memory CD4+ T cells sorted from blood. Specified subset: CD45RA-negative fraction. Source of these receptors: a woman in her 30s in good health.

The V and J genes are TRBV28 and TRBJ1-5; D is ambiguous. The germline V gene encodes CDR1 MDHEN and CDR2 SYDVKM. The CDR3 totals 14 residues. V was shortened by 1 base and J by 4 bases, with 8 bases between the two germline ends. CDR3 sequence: CASSLSHGNQPQHF. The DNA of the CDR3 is TGTGCCAGCAGTTTATCACACGGGAATCAGCCCCAGCATTTT.

CDR3 coding DNA: TGCGCCAGCCACGCCACGGGGACCCAGTACTTC. It translates to CASHATGTQYF. The chain has TRBV5-1 and TRBJ2-5; no clear D gene. Germline V lookup: CDR1 SGHRS, CDR2 YFSETQ. V lost 7 bases to trimming and J lost 7 bases, with 11 bases between them. The CDR3 loop spans 11 amino acids.

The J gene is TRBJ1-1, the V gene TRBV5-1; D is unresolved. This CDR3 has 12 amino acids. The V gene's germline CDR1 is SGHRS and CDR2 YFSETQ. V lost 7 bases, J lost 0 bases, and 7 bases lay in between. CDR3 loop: CASRDMNTEAFF. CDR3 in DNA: TGCGCCAGCCGCGACATGAACACTGAAGCTTTCTTT.

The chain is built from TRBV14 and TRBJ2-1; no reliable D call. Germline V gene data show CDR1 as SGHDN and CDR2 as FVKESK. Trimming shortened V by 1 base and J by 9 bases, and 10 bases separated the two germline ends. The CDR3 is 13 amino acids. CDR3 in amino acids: CASSQVLSGEQFF. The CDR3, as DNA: TGTGCCAGCAGCCAAGTATTGTCCGGTGAGCAGTTCTTC.

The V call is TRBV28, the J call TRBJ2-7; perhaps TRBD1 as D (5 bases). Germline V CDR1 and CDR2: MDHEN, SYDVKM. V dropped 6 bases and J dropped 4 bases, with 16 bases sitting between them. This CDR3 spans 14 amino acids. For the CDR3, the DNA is TGTGCCAGCAGGTGGGGCCAATCCCCTTACGAGCAGTACTTC. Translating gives CASRWGQSPYEQYF.

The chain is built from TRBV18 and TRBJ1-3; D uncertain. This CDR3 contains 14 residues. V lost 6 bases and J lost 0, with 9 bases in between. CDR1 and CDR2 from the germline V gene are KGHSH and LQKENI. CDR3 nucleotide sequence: TGTGCCAGCTCGACCCTAGACTCTGGAAACACCATATATTTT. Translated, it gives CASSTLDSGNTIYF. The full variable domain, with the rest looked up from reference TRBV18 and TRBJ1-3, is NAGVMQNPRHLVRRRGQEARLRCSPMKGHSHVYWYRQLPEEGLKFMVYLQKENIIDESGMPKERFSAEFPKEGPSILRIQQVVRGDSAAYFCASSTLDSGNTIYFGEGSWLTVV.

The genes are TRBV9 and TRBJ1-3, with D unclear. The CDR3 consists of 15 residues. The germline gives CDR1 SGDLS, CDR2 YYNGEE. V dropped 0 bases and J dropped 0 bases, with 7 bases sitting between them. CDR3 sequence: CASSVDLNSGNTIYF. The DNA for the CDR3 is TGTGCCAGCAGCGTAGATTTGAACTCTGGAAACACCATATATTTT.

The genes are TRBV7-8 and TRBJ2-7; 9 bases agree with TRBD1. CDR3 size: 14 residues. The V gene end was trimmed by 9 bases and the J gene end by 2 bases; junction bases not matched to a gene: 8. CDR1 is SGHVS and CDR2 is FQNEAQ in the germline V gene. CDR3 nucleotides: TGTGCCAGTCGAATCCGGACAGGGGCCTACGAGCAGTACTTC. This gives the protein CASRIRTGAYEQYF.

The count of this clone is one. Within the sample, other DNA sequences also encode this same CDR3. The CDR3 nucleotides read TGTGCCTGGATAAGGGATGGTACAGATACGCAGTATTTT. Protein sequence: CAWIRDGTDTQYF. The rearrangement uses TRBV30 and TRBJ2-3, with D uncertain. CDR3 size: 13 residues. Trimming removed 4 bases from V and 3 bases from J, with 11 bases in between. CDR1 is GTSNPN, CDR2 SVGIG, per germline (reference sequence).

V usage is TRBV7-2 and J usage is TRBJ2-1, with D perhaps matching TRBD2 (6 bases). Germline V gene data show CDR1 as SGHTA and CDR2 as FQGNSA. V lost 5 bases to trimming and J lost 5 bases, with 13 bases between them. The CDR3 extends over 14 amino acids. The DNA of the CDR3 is TGTGCCAGCAGCACGACGGACTACCACAATGAGCAGTTCTTC. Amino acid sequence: CASSTTDYHNEQFF.

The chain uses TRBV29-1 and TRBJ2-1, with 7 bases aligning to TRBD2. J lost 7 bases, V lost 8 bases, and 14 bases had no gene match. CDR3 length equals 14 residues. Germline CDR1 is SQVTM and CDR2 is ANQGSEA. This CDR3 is CSSRGRGKWNEQFF. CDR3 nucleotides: TGCAGCTCCCGAGGGAGGGGTAAGTGGAATGAGCAGTTCTTC.

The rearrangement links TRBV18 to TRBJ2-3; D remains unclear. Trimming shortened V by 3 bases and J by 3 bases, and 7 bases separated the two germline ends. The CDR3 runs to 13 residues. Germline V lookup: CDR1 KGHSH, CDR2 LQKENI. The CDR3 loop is CASSPRKTDTQYF. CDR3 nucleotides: TGTGCCAGCTCACCCAGGAAGACAGATACGCAGTATTTT.

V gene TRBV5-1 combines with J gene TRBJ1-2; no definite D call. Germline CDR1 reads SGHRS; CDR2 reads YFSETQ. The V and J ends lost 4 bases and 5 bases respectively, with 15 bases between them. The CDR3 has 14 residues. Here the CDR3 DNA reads TGCGCCAGCAGCCCCCTAGGCGGCGGGTATGGCTACACCTTC. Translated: CASSPLGGGYGYTF.

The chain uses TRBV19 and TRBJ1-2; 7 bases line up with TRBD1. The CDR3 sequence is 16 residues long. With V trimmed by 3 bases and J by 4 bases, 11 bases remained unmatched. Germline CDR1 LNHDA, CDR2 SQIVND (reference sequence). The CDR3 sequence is CASSIPRQGGTYGYTF. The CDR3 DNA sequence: TGTGCCAGTAGTATTCCCCGGCAGGGGGGGACCTATGGCTACACCTTC.

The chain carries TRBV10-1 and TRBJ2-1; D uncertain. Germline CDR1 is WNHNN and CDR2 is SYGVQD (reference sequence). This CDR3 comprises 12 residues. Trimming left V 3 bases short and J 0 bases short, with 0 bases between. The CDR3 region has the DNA TGCGCCAGCAGTGACTCCTACAATGAGCAGTTCTTC. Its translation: CASSDSYNEQFF.

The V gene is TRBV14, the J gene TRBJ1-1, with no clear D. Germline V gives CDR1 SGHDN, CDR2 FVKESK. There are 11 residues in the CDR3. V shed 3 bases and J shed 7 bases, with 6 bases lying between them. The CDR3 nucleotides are TGTGCCAGCAGCCATACAAGTGAAGCTTTCTTT. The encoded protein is CASSHTSEAFF. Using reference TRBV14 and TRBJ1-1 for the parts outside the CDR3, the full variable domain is EAGVTQFPSHSVIEKGQTVTLRCDPISGHDNLYWYRRVMGKEIKFLLHFVKESKQDESGMPNNRFLAERTGGTYSTLKVQPAELEDSGVYFCASSHTSEAFFGQGTRLTVV.

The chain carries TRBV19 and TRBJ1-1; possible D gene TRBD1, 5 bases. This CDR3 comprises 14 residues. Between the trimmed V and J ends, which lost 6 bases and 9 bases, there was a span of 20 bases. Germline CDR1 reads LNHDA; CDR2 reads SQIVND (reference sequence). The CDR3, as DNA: TGTGCCAGTAGAAGAAGAGACAGTACAAACAAAGCTTTCTTT. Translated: CASRRRDSTNKAFF.

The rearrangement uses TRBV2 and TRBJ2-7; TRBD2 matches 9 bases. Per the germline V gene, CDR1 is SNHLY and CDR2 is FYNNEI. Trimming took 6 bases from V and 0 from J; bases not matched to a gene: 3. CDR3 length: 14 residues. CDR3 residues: CASRLAGFSYEQYF. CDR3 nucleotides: TGTGCCAGCAGACTAGCGGGCTTCTCCTACGAGCAGTACTTC.

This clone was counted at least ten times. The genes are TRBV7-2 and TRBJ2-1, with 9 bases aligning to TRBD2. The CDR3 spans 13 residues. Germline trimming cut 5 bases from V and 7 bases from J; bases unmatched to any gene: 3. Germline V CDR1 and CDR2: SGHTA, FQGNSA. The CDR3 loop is CASSQGLANEQFF. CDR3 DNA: TGTGCCAGCAGCCAGGGACTAGCAAATGAGCAGTTCTTC.

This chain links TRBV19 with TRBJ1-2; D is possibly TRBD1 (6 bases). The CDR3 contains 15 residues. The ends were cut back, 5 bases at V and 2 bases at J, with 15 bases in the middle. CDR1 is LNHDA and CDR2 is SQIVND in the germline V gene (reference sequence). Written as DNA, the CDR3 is TGTGCCAGTAGTCCAAGACAGGCGCCGAACTATGGCTACACCTTC. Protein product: CASSPRQAPNYGYTF.

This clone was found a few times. The DNA of the CDR3 is TGTGCCAGCAGTTTTTGGGCCACTGAAGCTTTCTTT. Its protein product is CASSFWATEAFF. The rearrangement joins TRBV28 to TRBJ1-1; the D is unclear. The germline CDR1 and CDR2 sequences are MDHEN and SYDVKM. The CDR3 is made up of 12 amino acids. The V gene lost 3 bases and the J gene lost 4 bases, with 6 bases spanning the gap.

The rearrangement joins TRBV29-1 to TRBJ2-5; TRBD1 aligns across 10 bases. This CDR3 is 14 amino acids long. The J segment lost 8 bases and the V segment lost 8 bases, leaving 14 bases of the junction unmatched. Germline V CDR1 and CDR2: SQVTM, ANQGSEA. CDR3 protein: CSLRQGASPKTQYF. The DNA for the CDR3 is TGCAGCCTTAGACAGGGGGCGAGTCCGAAAACCCAGTACTTC.

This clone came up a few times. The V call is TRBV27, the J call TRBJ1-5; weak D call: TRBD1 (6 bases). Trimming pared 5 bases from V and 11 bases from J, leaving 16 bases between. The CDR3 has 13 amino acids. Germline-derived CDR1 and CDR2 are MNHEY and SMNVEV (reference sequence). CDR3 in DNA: TGTGCCAGCAGTACCCTGGGGGGCTTTTCCCAGCATTTT. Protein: CASSTLGGFSQHF.

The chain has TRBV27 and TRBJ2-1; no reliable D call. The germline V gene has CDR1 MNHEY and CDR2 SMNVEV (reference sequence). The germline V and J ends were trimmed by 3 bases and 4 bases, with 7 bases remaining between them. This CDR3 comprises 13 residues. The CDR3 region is CASSLIGYNEQFF. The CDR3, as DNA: TGTGCCAGCAGTTTGATAGGGTACAATGAGCAGTTCTTC.

CDR3 sequence: CASSIGLAGVESYEQYF. The CDR3 DNA reads TGTGCCAGTAGTATTGGCCTAGCGGGAGTAGAATCCTACGAGCAGTACTTC. The chain links TRBV19 to TRBJ2-7; 10 nucleotides match TRBD2. The CDR3 has 17 amino acids. J was trimmed by 1 base and V by 3 bases; bases with no gene match: 9. Germline CDR1 is LNHDA and CDR2 is SQIVND (reference sequence).

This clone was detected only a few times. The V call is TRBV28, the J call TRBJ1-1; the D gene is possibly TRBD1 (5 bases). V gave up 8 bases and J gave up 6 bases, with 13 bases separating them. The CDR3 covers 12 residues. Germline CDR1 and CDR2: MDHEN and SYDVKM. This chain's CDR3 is CASQGSLPEAFF. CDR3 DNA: TGTGCCAGCCAGGGTAGTCTTCCTGAAGCTTTCTTT.

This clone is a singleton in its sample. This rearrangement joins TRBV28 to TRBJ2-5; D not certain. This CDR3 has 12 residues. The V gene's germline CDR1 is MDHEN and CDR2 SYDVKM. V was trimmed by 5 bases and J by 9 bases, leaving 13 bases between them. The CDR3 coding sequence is TGTGCCAGCAGTCGGATCACCCCGGCCCAGTACTTC. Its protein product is CASSRITPAQYF. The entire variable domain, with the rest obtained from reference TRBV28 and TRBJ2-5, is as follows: DVKVTQSSRYLVKRTGEKVFLECVQDMDHENMFWYRQDPGLGLRLIYFSYDVKMKEKGDIPEGYSVSREKKERFSLILESASTNQTSMYLCASSRITPAQYFGPGTRLLVL.

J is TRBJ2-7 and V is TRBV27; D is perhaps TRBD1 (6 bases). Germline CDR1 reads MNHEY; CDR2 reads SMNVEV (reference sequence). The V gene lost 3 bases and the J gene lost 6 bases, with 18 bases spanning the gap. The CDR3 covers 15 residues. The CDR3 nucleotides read TGTGCCAGCAGTTTTCGGGACCGGGGCAGGGGCGAGCAGTACTTC. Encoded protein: CASSFRDRGRGEQYF.

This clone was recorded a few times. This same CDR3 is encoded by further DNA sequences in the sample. The CDR3 region is CASSPGVYGYTF. The CDR3, as DNA: TGTGCCAGCAGTCCAGGGGTTTATGGCTACACCTTC. This chain connects TRBV28 to TRBJ1-2; D perhaps matches TRBD1 (6 bases). V lost 5 bases and J 5 bases, leaving 9 bases between the germline ends. Per the germline V gene, CDR1 is MDHEN and CDR2 is SYDVKM. This CDR3 region has 12 residues.